This T cell receptor beta chain derives from a study of a mutant IDH1 vaccine in newly diagnosed glioma. This clone came up a few times. The antigen is unknown. Data came from immunoSEQ multiplex PCR; TCRdb stores just in-frame clones and leaves some out. The sample lists around 65,000 clones, roughly four fifths occurring once. Germline V gene sequence: CDR1 SEHNR, CDR2 FQNEAQ (reference sequence). Between the trimmed V and J ends, which lost 0 bases and 1 base, there was a span of 6 bases. The CDR3 consists of 14 residues. The sample's time point: week 47, end of study. Each dose of the vaccine consisted of 300 ug of mutant IDH1 20-mer peptide, with topical imiquimod.

The chain employs TRBV7-9 and TRBJ2-5; D perhaps matches TRBD2 (5 bases). This TCR was sampled from a man aged 25 to 45 with glioma. The sample was PBMCs, taken from a glioma patient whose treatment included an IDH1 peptide vaccine. DNA of the CDR3: TGTGCCAGCAGCTTAGCGGGGAGCCAAGAGACCCAGTACTTC. As protein: CASSLAGSQETQYF.